This TCR beta chain was profiled in a study of T cells after yellow fever vaccination. On the study more broadly: Fractions with few cells were prepared using SMART-Seq v4 Ultra Low Input.

One entry per CDR3 protein, called by TCRdb with MiXCR from the 5' RACE reads. The table includes a few hundred thousand distinct CDR3 sequences, 3% to 4.5% detected once. Many counts were recorded for this clonotype. The CDR3 has 16 residues. Germline CDR1 and CDR2: LGHNA and YNFKEQ. V lost 3 bases, J lost 2 bases, and 8 bases stayed unmatched. The clonotype comes from a man younger than 30 who received the YFV17D yellow fever vaccine. Here the sequenced sample was PBMCs, taken 5 days after the yellow fever booster vaccination. V and J are TRBV4-2 and TRBJ2-5; 8 bases are shared with TRBD2. DNA for the CDR3: TGTGCCAGCAGCCAGGCAGCGGGGGACTGGCAAGAGACCCAGTACTTC. Protein sequence: CASSQAAGDWQETQYF.